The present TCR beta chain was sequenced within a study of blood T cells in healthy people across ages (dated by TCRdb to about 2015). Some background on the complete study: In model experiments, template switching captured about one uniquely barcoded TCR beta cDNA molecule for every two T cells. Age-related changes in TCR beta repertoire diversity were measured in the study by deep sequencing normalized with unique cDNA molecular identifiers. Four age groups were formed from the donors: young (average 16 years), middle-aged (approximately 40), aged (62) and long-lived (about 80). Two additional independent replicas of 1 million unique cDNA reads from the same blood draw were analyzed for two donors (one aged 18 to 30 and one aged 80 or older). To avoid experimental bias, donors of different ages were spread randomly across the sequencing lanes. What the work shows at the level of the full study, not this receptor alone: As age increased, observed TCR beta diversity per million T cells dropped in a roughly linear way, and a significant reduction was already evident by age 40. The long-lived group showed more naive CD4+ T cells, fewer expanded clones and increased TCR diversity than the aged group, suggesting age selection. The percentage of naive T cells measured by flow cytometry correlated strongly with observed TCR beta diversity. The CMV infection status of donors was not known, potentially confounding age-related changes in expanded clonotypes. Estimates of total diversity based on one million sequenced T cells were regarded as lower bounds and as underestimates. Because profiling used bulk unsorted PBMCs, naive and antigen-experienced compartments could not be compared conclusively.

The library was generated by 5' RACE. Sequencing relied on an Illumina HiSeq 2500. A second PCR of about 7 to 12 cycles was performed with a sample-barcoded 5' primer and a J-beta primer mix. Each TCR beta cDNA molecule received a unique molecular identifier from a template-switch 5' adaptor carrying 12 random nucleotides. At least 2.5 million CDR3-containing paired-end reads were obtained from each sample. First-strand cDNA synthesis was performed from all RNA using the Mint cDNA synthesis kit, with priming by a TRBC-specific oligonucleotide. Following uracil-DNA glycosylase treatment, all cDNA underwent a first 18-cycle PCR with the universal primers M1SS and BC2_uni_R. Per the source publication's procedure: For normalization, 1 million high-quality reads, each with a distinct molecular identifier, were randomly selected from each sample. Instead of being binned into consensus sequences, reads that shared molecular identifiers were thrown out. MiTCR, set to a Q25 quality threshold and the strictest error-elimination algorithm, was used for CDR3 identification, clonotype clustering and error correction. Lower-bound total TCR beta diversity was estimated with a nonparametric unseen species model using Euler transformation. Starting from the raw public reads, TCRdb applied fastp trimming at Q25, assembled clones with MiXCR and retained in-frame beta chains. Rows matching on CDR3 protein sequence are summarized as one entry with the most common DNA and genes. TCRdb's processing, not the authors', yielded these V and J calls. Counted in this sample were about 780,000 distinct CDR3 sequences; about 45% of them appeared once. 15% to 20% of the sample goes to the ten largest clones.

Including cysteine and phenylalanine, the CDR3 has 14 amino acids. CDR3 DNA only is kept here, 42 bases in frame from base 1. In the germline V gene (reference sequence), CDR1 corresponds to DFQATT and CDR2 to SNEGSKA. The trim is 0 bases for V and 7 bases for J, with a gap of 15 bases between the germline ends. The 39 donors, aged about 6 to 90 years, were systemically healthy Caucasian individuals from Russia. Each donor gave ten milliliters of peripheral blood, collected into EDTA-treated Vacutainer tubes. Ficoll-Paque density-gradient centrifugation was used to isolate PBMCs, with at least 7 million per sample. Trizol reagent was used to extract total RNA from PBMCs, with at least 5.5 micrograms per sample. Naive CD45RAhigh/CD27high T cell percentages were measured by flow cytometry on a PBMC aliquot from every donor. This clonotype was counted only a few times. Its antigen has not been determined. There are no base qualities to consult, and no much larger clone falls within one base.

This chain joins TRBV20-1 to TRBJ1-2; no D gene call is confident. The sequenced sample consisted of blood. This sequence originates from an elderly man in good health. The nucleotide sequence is TGCAGTGCTAGAGATGCGCGGAACTTTCGTGGCTACACCTTC. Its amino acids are CSARDARNFRGYTF.